This paragraph covers one TCR beta chain sequence. The data derive from a study of T-cell memory formation after mild COVID-19. Each CDR3 protein gets one entry after TCRdb re-called the 5' RACE reads with MiXCR. The sample holds about 620,000 distinct CDR3 sequences, more than 15% seen once. CDR1 is DFQATT and CDR2 is SNEGSKA in the germline V gene (reference sequence). Trimming removed 1 base from V and 8 bases from J, with 14 bases in between. The CDR3 length is 13 residues. The sample taken for sequencing was PBMCs or a T cell subset sorted from them (not recorded which). The chain carries TRBV20-1 and TRBJ1-1; D unclear. The receptor's source is an adult woman who had mild COVID-19 (a few samples of this study predate the infection). Cell type and time point are not known. CDR3 region: CSARVGIISEAFF. CDR3 coding DNA: TGCAGTGCTAGAGTAGGCATCATTTCCGAAGCTTTCTTT.